This T cell receptor beta chain was identified in a study of T-cell memory formation after mild COVID-19. TCRdb independently ran MiXCR on the 5' RACE reads; one entry per CDR3 protein. Of 150,000 to 200,000 distinct CDR3 sequences listed, roughly 13% are singletons. Findings of the study overall: Pre-infection memory contained some responding clones, which suggested that cross-reactive memory had joined. Still unconfirmed is whether the second-wave clones peaking on day 37 recognized SARS-CoV-2.

Points on this clonotype: Its antigen is unknown.

The length of the CDR3 is 13 residues. J gave up 4 bases and V 6 bases, and 6 bases lay outside the gene matches. Per germline, CDR1 SGHRS and CDR2 YFSETQ. This chain links TRBV5-1 with TRBJ2-5; 7 nucleotides match TRBD1. Sequencing used PBMCs or a T cell subset sorted from them (not recorded which). The sequence was collected from a man aged 18 to 35 who had mild COVID-19 (a few samples of this study predate the infection). Cell type and time point are not known. In DNA form, the CDR3 reads TGCGCCAGCAATGAGGGGGCTGTAGAGACCCAGTACTTC. It encodes CASNEGAVETQYF.